Given below is one TCR beta chain in context. Reverse transcription of roughly 0.5 to 1 ug RNA was performed with random hexamers. One entry per CDR3 protein, called by TCRdb with MiXCR from the immunoSEQ multiplex PCR reads. The data hold some 260,000 distinct CDR3 sequences, with about 93% observed a single time. This sample is part of a study of CD8 T cells in Susac syndrome. Germline V gene sequence: CDR1 KGHDR, CDR2 SFDVKD. The V end was cut by 3 bases, the J end by 7 bases, with 9 bases between. The CDR3 is made up of 13 amino acids. Sequenced input: CD4+ T cells from PBMCs. This TCR came from a human donor with multiple sclerosis. The chain employs TRBV24-1 and TRBJ2-1, with D possibly TRBD1 on 7 matching bases. The CDR3 spells CATSDPGGNEQFF. In nucleotides, the CDR3 is TGTGCCACCAGTGATCCAGGGGGGAATGAGCAGTTCTTC.